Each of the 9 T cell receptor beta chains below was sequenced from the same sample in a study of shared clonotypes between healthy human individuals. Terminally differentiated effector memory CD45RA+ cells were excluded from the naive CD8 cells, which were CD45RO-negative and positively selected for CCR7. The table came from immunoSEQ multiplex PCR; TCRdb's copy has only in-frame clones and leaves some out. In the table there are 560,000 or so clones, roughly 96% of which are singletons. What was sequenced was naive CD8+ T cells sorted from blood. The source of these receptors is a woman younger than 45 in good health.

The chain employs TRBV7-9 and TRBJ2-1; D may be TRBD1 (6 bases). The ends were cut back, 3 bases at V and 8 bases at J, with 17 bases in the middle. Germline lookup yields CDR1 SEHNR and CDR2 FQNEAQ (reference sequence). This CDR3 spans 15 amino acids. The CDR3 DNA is TGTGCCAGCAGCTTTGTAGGGGGATTTGGTGATGAGCAGTTCTTC. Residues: CASSFVGGFGDEQFF.

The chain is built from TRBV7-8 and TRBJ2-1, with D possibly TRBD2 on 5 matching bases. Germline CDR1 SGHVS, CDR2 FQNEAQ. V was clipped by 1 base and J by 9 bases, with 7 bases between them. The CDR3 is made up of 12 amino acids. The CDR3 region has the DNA TGTGCCAGCAGCTTAGGTGAGGGTGAGCAGTTCTTC. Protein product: CASSLGEGEQFF.

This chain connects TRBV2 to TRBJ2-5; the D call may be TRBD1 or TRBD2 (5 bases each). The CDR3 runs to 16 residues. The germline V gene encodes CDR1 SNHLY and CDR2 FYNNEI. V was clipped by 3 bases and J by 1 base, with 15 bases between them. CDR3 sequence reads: CASSDMVFGTQETQYF. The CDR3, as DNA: TGTGCCAGCAGTGATATGGTTTTTGGGACCCAAGAGACCCAGTACTTC. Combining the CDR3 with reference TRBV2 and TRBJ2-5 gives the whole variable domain EPEVTQTPSHQVTQMGQEVILRCVPISNHLYFYWYRQILGQKVEFLVSFYNNEISEKSEIFDDQFSVERPDGSNFTLKIRSTKLEDSAMYFCASSDMVFGTQETQYFGPGTRLLVL.

DNA for the CDR3: TGTGCCAGCAGCTTGTGGGGGGGCAATGAGCAGTTCTTC. Translation: CASSLWGGNEQFF. The genes are TRBV5-6 and TRBJ2-1; 7 bases map to TRBD2. Germline CDR1 and CDR2: SGHDT and YYEEEE. The CDR3 has 13 amino acids. Unmatched junction bases numbered 1, after V lost 1 base and J lost 6 bases.

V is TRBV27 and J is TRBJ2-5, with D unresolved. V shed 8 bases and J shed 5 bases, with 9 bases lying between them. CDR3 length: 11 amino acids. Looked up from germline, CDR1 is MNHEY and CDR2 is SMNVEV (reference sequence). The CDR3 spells CASGPRETQYF. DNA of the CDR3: TGTGCCAGCGGGCCTCGGGAGACCCAGTACTTC.

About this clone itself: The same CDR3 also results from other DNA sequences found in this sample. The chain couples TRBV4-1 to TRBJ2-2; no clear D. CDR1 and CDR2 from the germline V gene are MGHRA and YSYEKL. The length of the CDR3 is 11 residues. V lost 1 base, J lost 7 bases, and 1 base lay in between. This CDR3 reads CASSQGGELFF. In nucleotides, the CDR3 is TGCGCCAGCAGCCAAGGCGGGGAGCTGTTTTTT.

Written as DNA, the CDR3 is TGCAGCGTTGAATACCCCGGGACCAACACCGGGGAGCTGTTTTTT. It encodes CSVEYPGTNTGELFF. The rearrangement joins TRBV29-1 to TRBJ2-2; D assignment may be TRBD1 or TRBD2 (5 bases each). V was clipped by 2 bases and J by 2 bases, with 12 bases between them. Germline CDR1 reads SQVTM; CDR2 reads ANQGSEA. The length of the CDR3 is 15 residues.

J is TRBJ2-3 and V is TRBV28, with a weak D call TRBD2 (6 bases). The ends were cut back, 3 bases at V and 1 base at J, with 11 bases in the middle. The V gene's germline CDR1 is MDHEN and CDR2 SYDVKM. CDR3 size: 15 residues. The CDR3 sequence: CASSFPSEGTDTQYF. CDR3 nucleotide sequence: TGTGCCAGCAGTTTCCCTAGCGAAGGCACAGATACGCAGTATTTT. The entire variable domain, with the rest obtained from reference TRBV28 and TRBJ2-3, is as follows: DVKVTQSSRYLVKRTGEKVFLECVQDMDHENMFWYRQDPGLGLRLIYFSYDVKMKEKGDIPEGYSVSREKKERFSLILESASTNQTSMYLCASSFPSEGTDTQYFGPGTRLTVL.

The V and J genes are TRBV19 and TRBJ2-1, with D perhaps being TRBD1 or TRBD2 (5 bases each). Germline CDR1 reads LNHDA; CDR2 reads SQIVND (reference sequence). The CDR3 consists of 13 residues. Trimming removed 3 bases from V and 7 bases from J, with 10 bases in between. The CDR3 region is CASSIQEGNEQFF. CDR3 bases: TGTGCCAGTAGTATTCAAGAGGGGAATGAGCAGTTCTTC.